This TCR beta chain was sequenced for a study of blood T cell repertoires in COVID-19. At the level of the study: Both acute and convalescent COVID-19 samples were obtained from the United States, Italy and Spain. T cells, B-cell-depleted T cells, or PBMCs supplied cDNA or gDNA.

TCRdb's table, derived via immunoSEQ multiplex PCR, lists solely in-frame clones and lacks some. Among about 270,000 clones listed, roughly 84% were seen once. The count of this clone is one. V was trimmed by 5 bases and J by 4 bases, leaving 7 bases between them. The CDR3 sequence is 12 residues long. Germline V CDR1 and CDR2: SGHRS, YFSETQ. The source of this sequence is a woman younger than 30 with acute or convalescent COVID-19. Material for sequencing was peripheral blood. The chain links TRBV5-1 to TRBJ2-1; D not certain. The CDR3 DNA reads as TGCGCCAGCAGATCGGAGTACAATGAGCAGTTCTTC. Translating it yields CASRSEYNEQFF.